These 3 T cell receptor beta chains share one sample of origin, sequenced in a study of T cells in Graves' hyperthyroidism and ophthalmopathy. RNA transcripts yielded amplified TCR beta CDR3 regions. A first-round RT-PCR of the TCR CDR3 used the HTBI primer set. From the multiplex PCR reads, TCRdb called clonotypes with MiXCR, one entry per CDR3 protein. The profile covers 400,000 to 450,000 distinct CDR3 sequences, with under 15% appearing a single time and approximately 13% taken by the ten largest. Sequencing was performed on blood. These receptors all come from a man aged 18-30 years with Graves' ophthalmopathy.

This clonotype was seen at least ten times. The chain has TRBV12-3 or TRBV12-4 and TRBJ2-1; no firm D call. This CDR3 is 12 amino acids long. V shed 2 bases and J shed 8 bases, with 7 bases lying between them. This chain's CDR3 is CASSLIIHEQFF. The CDR3 DNA is TGTGCCAGCAGTTTAATAATCCATGAGCAGTTCTTC.

This clonotype has just a few counts. The chain carries TRBV19 and TRBJ2-7; TRBD1 matches at 8 bases. This CDR3 is built from 13 residues. Germline loops: CDR1 LNHDA, CDR2 SQIVND (reference sequence). The J segment lost 5 bases and the V segment lost 5 bases, leaving 5 bases of the junction unmatched. The CDR3 nucleotides read TGTGCCAGTAGTCGGTTGGACAGGGACGAGCAGTACTTC. Translated, it gives CASSRLDRDEQYF. The whole variable domain, remainder taken from reference TRBV19 and TRBJ2-7, is DGGITQSPKYLFRKEGQNVTLSCEQNLNHDAMYWYRQDPGQGLRLIYYSQIVNDFQKGDIAEGYSVSREKKESFPLTVTSAQKNPTAFYLCASSRLDRDEQYFGPGTRLTVT.

This clonotype showed up many times. The chain carries TRBV12-3 or TRBV12-4 and TRBJ2-2; unclear D gene. This CDR3 is built from 13 residues. Trimming removed 4 bases at V and 0 bases at J, with 3 bases between. In nucleotides, the CDR3 is TGTGCCAGCAGTTACACGAACACCGGGGAGCTGTTTTTT. Translation gives CASSYTNTGELFF.